Each of the 24 T cell receptor beta chains below was sequenced from the same sample in a study of regulatory T cells in long-lasting Graves disease. Building of the TCR beta libraries involved iRepertoire HTBI primers and Arm-PCR of CDR3 regions. TCRdb re-called the multiplex PCR reads through MiXCR, storing one row per CDR3 protein. Among around 500,000 distinct CDR3 sequences listed, around 13% were seen once. Time point described: newly diagnosed GD, antithyroid drugs for less than 3 months. Making the TCR library involved RNA that had been extracted from PBMCs. These data were also reused for a study on T cells in Graves' hyperthyroidism and ophthalmopathy.

The sequencing used peripheral blood mononuclear cells (PBMCs), collected at new diagnosis, from a patient treated with antithyroid drugs. All receptors come from a woman in her thirties with Graves disease.

For this clonotype: A much larger clone differs by one base, so this may be a read error. The V gene is TRBV6-1, the J gene TRBJ2-1; tentatively, D is TRBD2 (5 bases). The CDR3 is made up of 16 amino acids. CDR1 is MNHNS and CDR2 is SASEGT in the germline V gene. The CDR3 sequence is CASGERQRSSYNERFF. CDR3 nucleotides: TGTGCCAGCGGCGAGCGCCAGCGGAGCTCCTACAATGAGCGGTTCTTC.

The V call is TRBV4-2, the J call TRBJ1-2, with D hard to call. Germline lookup yields CDR1 LGHNA and CDR2 YNFKEQ. CDR3 length: 15 amino acids. V was clipped by 0 bases and J by 2 bases, with 10 bases between them. The CDR3: CASSQELSPNYGYTF. The CDR3 coding sequence is TGTGCCAGCAGCCAAGAATTATCCCCAAACTATGGCTACACCTTC.

This clonotype was detected ten times or more. The chain couples TRBV11-3 to TRBJ2-2; 10 nucleotides align to TRBD2. The length of the CDR3 is 14 residues. Losses at the gene ends were 4 bases for V and 6 bases for J; bases not matched to a gene: 2. Germline CDR1 and CDR2: SGHNT and YENEEA. This chain's CDR3 is CASSSLAGAGELFF. The CDR3 coding sequence is TGTGCCAGCAGCTCCCTAGCGGGAGCCGGGGAGCTGTTTTTT.

This clonotype was counted between two and nine times. The chain joins TRBV6-1 to TRBJ2-1, with 9 bases lining up with TRBD2. Gene TRBJ2-5 matches the end of the DNA better, so the J call may be wrong. The CDR3 has 15 residues. CDR1 and CDR2 (germline): MNHNS, SASEGT. CDR3 amino acids: CASRRSGSGTETQYF. In DNA, the CDR3 is TGTGCCAGCAGACGTAGCGGGAGCGGTACCGAGACCCAGTACTTC.

In its sample, this clonotype was seen a few times. The CDR3 region is CASINWGLAGNEQFF. The CDR3 region has the DNA TGTGCCAGCATCAATTGGGGACTAGCTGGCAATGAGCAGTTCTTC. The chain carries TRBV27 and TRBJ2-1; 9 bases fit TRBD2. CDR3 length: 15 residues. J was trimmed by 6 bases and V by 7 bases; bases with no gene match: 10. The germline gives CDR1 MNHEY, CDR2 SMNVEV (reference sequence).

This clonotype has ten or more counts. The V gene is TRBV10-2, the J gene TRBJ2-6; 10 bases are shared with TRBD1. Germline loops: CDR1 WSHSY, CDR2 SAAADI. CDR3 length: 21 amino acids. V lost 4 bases and J lost 3; bases outside the gene matches: 18. Written as DNA, the CDR3 is TGCGCCAGCAGTGGGAGCGAGGGACAGGGGAAGGTGAAAGGTGGGGCCAACGTCCTGACTTTC. It encodes CASSGSEGQGKVKGGANVLTF.

A word on this clonotype: This clone may be a read error of a much larger clone one base away. The chain combines TRBV20-1 with TRBJ2-7; D gene ambiguous. This CDR3 is built from 12 residues. The V end was cut by 6 bases, the J end by 6 bases, with 15 bases between. Germline V lookup: CDR1 DFQATT, CDR2 SNEGSKA (reference sequence). CDR3 residues: CSAQKASFEQYF. The CDR3 nucleotides read TGCAGTGCCCAAAAGGCTAGTTTCGAGCAGTACTTC.

This clonotype was recorded at least ten times. The chain uses TRBV5-1 and TRBJ2-3; 12 bases fit TRBD2. After removal of 0 bases from V and 4 bases from J, the junction contained 6 bases not matched to a gene. Germline V gives CDR1 SGHRS, CDR2 YFSETQ. This CDR3 is 17 amino acids long. CDR3: CASSLVLAGGPADTQYF. The CDR3 DNA is TGCGCCAGCAGCTTGGTCCTAGCGGGAGGGCCGGCAGATACGCAGTATTTT.

This clonotype was seen many times. This chain joins TRBV20-1 and TRBJ1-3; possible D gene TRBD1, 6 bases. This CDR3 contains 11 residues. In germline, CDR1 is DFQATT, CDR2 SNEGSKA (reference sequence). Trimming took off 6 bases at V and 12 bases at J, with 15 bases between the two ends. CDR3 protein: CSASQGPLIYF. CDR3 sequence (DNA): TGCAGTGCGTCACAGGGCCCACTCATATATTTT.

This clonotype turned up a few times. The rearrangement links TRBV9 to TRBJ2-1; no definite D call. There are 14 residues in the CDR3. Germline values: CDR1 SGDLS, CDR2 YYNGEE. Trimming removed 0 bases from V and 10 bases from J, with 14 bases in between. CDR3 protein: CASSVGLGSNEQFF. The CDR3 region has the DNA TGTGCCAGCAGCGTAGGATTAGGGTCAAACGAGCAGTTCTTC.

This rearrangement joins TRBV10-3 to TRBJ2-1; 12 bases line up with TRBD2. V was pared by 4 bases and J by 7 bases, with 11 bases of the junction left unmatched. Per germline, CDR1 ENHRY and CDR2 SYGVKD. The CDR3 is 17 amino acids. Here the CDR3 reads CAISGEKGLAGPNEQFF. The CDR3 DNA is TGTGCCATCAGTGGGGAAAAGGGACTAGCGGGCCCGAATGAGCAGTTCTTC.

This clonotype was detected once. The chain uses TRBV12-3 or TRBV12-4 and TRBJ2-1; possible D gene TRBD2, 6 bases. Trimming shortened V by 5 bases and J by 6 bases, and 20 bases separated the two germline ends. The CDR3 is made up of 16 amino acids. The DNA of the CDR3 is TGTGCCAGCAGTCCCGGAGGGATTCCCGGCTTCAATGAGCAGTTCTTC. This gives the protein CASSPGGIPGFNEQFF.

The V call is TRBV7-9, the J call TRBJ2-3; D remains ambiguous. Between the trimmed V and J ends, which lost 2 bases and 0 bases, there was a span of 12 bases. The CDR3 contains 16 residues. Germline V gives CDR1 SEHNR, CDR2 FQNEAQ (reference sequence). This CDR3 reads CASSLLVPASTDTQYF. DNA for the CDR3: TGTGCCAGCAGCTTATTGGTACCAGCTAGCACAGATACGCAGTATTTT.

V and J are TRBV25-1 and TRBJ2-1, with D maybe TRBD2 (6 bases). V was pared by 6 bases and J by 4 bases, with 22 bases between. Germline V gene sequence: CDR1 MGHDK, CDR2 SYGVNS. The CDR3 is made up of 17 amino acids. CDR3 coding DNA: TGTGCCAGCAGCCCACGAACAGGAGGGCGCGGATACAATGAGCAGTTCTTC. Amino acids: CASSPRTGGRGYNEQFF.

In its sample, this clonotype was seen many times. V is TRBV5-1 and J is TRBJ1-4, with 7 bases lining up with TRBD1. With 4 bases clipped from V and 6 bases from J, the junction kept 12 bases outside the gene matches. This CDR3 comprises 16 residues. Germline assignment: CDR1 SGHRS and CDR2 YFSETQ. The CDR3 reads CASSTTPTGRDEKLFF. The CDR3 nucleotides read TGCGCCAGCAGCACCACACCGACAGGGAGGGATGAAAAACTGTTTTTT.

This clonotype has a count of ten or more. V gene TRBV4-3 combines with J gene TRBJ2-1; TRBD2 matches 9 bases. This CDR3 has 16 residues. The junction had 6 bases not matched to a gene; V was cut back by 0 bases and J by 6 bases. In germline, CDR1 is LGHNA, CDR2 YSLEER. CDR3 DNA sequence: TGCGCCAGCAGCCAAGAGTTCCGGACTAGCGTCAATGAGCAGTTCTTC. Translated: CASSQEFRTSVNEQFF.

In regard to this clonotype: Germline is not matched at one junction end, which may reflect a read error. The rearrangement joins TRBV11-2 to TRBJ1-1; 8 bases line up with TRBD1. The CDR3 is 15 amino acids. Per germline, CDR1 SGHAT and CDR2 FQNNGV. CDR3 sequence (DNA): TGTGCCAGCAGCTTAGTGGCGACAGGGGAGACTGACGCTTTCTTT. Its protein product is CASSLVATGETDAFF. Full variable domain (outside the CDR3, taken from reference TRBV11-2 and TRBJ1-1): EAGVAQSPRYKIIEKRQSVAFWCNPISGHATLYWYQQILGQGPKLLIQFQNNGVVDDSQLPKDRFSAERLKGVDSTLKIQPAKLEDSAVYLCASSLVATGETDAFFGQGTRLTVV.

This clonotype was counted many times. The rearrangement joins TRBV27 to TRBJ2-3; D gene unclear. The CDR3 is 12 residues long. CDR1 and CDR2 (germline): MNHEY, SMNVEV (reference sequence). Trimming left V 8 bases short and J 4 bases short, with 10 bases between. CDR3 in DNA: TGTGCCAGCCGTAATCTCCCAGATACGCAGTATTTT. Protein sequence: CASRNLPDTQYF.

The rearrangement links TRBV5-4 to TRBJ1-1, with D perhaps TRBD1 (6 bases). Trimming shortened V by 0 bases and J by 3 bases, and 12 bases separated the two germline ends. In germline, CDR1 is SGHNT, CDR2 YYREEE (reference sequence). The CDR3 length is 15 residues. The CDR3 protein is CASSLAGATYTEAFF. In nucleotides, the CDR3 is TGTGCCAGCAGCTTGGCGGGGGCCACGTACACTGAAGCTTTCTTT.

At least ten counts were recorded for this clonotype. The gene calls are TRBV15 and TRBJ2-5; 8 nucleotides line up with TRBD2. Per the germline V gene, CDR1 is LNHNV and CDR2 is YYDKDF (reference sequence). Trimming at V came to 5 bases and at J to 1 base, leaving 3 bases not matched to a gene. This CDR3 has 14 residues. CDR3 bases: TGTGCCACCAGCCTAGCGGGCGGCCAAGAGACCCAGTACTTC. Translated: CATSLAGGQETQYF.

This clonotype was counted at least ten times. This chain links TRBV28 with TRBJ2-7; D perhaps matches TRBD2 (5 bases). CDR1 MDHEN and CDR2 SYDVKM come from the germline V gene. V lost 1 base, J lost 2 bases, and 9 bases lay in between. The CDR3 extends over 14 amino acids. CDR3 nucleotide sequence: TGTGCCAGCAGTTTATCCGGGGTTACCTACGAGCAGTACTTC. It is translated as CASSLSGVTYEQYF.

With regard to this clonotype: This could be a read error, since a much larger clone is one nucleotide away. The chain couples TRBV6-2 or TRBV6-3 to TRBJ2-7; unclear D gene. V lost 6 bases and J 3 bases, leaving 6 bases between the germline ends. This CDR3 is 11 amino acids long. CDR1 and CDR2 from the germline V gene are MNHEY and SVGEGT. CDR3 amino acids: CASRQSYEQYF. The DNA of the CDR3 is TGTGCCAGCAGACAGAGCTACGAGCAGTACTTC.

This clonotype was seen repeatedly, ten times or more. The genes are TRBV7-2 and TRBJ1-1; D unresolved. This CDR3 has 13 amino acids. CDR1 and CDR2 (germline): SGHTA, FQGNSA. V shed 1 base and J shed 5 bases, with 8 bases lying between them. The CDR3 DNA reads TGTGCCAGCAGCTTAGGGCCAAGGACTGAAGCTTTCTTT. Translation: CASSLGPRTEAFF.

This clonotype was detected many times. V and J are TRBV19 and TRBJ2-5; 7 bases map to TRBD1. This CDR3 spans 14 amino acids. The germline V gene encodes CDR1 LNHDA and CDR2 SQIVND (reference sequence). After removal of 2 bases from V and 1 base from J, the junction contained 1 base not matched to a gene. The CDR3 nucleotides are TGTGCCAGTAGTATACCAGGGGGCCAAGAGACCCAGTACTTC. Its translation: CASSIPGGQETQYF.